Listed here are 14 T cell receptor beta chains from one sample, sequenced in a study of response to subunit inactivated influenza vaccine. One entry per CDR3 protein results from TCRdb running MiXCR on the RT-PCR reads. The profile covers 750,000 to 850,000 distinct CDR3 sequences, with roughly 20% appearing a single time and about a tenth taken by the ten largest. The source material was PBMCs from blood, sampled 5 days after vaccination. The receptors shown here come from a man aged 50-60 years who received an inactivated influenza vaccine.

The V call is TRBV20-1, the J call TRBJ2-7, with D possibly being TRBD1 or TRBD2 (6 bases each). The CDR3 loop spans 14 amino acids. V shed 7 bases and J shed 6 bases, with 22 bases lying between them. The germline V gene has CDR1 DFQATT and CDR2 SNEGSKA (reference sequence). CDR3 DNA sequence: TGCAGTGAACGGTCACCACAGGGAGGAGGCGAGCAGTACTTC. Translation: CSERSPQGGGEQYF.

Turning to this clonotype: This may be a read error: a much more frequent sequence differs by one nucleotide. V usage is TRBV10-3 and J usage is TRBJ1-1; tentative D call: TRBD1 (5 bases). The germline V gene has CDR1 ENHRY and CDR2 SYGVKD. This CDR3 spans 13 amino acids. Trimming cost V 2 bases and J 1 base, with 5 bases left between them. The CDR3 sequence is CAISEGANTEAFF. As DNA, the CDR3 is TGTGCCATCAGTGAGGGGGCGAACACTGAAGCTTTCTTT.

The chain links TRBV10-3 to TRBJ2-7; 13 nucleotides line up with TRBD2. Germline values: CDR1 ENHRY, CDR2 SYGVKD. The CDR3 consists of 14 residues. J lost 7 bases, V lost 2 bases, and 2 bases had no gene match. The CDR3 region is CAISEKGLAGEQYF. The CDR3 DNA reads as TGTGCCATCAGTGAGAAGGGACTAGCGGGGGAGCAGTACTTC.

This clonotype was found a few times. The chain combines TRBV20-1 with TRBJ2-5; tentative D call: TRBD2 (5 bases). The CDR3 covers 16 residues. V lost 0 bases and J lost 2, with 16 bases in between. Germline V gene data show CDR1 as DFQATT and CDR2 as SNEGSKA (reference sequence). The CDR3: CSARDGSGVRQETQYF. CDR3 DNA: TGCAGTGCTAGAGATGGATCCGGGGTCAGGCAAGAGACCCAGTACTTC.

This clonotype turned up a few times. This chain uses TRBV20-1 with TRBJ1-6; D gene unclear. Germline loops: CDR1 DFQATT, CDR2 SNEGSKA (reference sequence). CDR3 length: 12 amino acids. The V gene lost 6 bases and the J gene lost 9 bases, with 12 bases spanning the gap. The CDR3, as DNA: TGCAGTGCCGGGTACGGGGTTTCACCCCTCCACTTT. Translation gives CSAGYGVSPLHF.

This chain joins TRBV7-2 and TRBJ1-3; D is perhaps TRBD1 (5 bases). The CDR3 loop spans 14 amino acids. From germline, CDR1 is SGHTA and CDR2 FQGNSA. Between the trimmed V and J ends, which lost 6 bases and 2 bases, there was a span of 11 bases. The CDR3 sequence: CASSVAGTGNTIYF. CDR3 coding DNA: TGTGCCAGCAGTGTGGCAGGGACTGGAAACACCATATATTTT.

The CDR3 here is CASSSDPGLAGTETQYF. In nucleotides, the CDR3 is TGTGCCAGCAGCTCCGATCCAGGACTAGCGGGTACAGAGACCCAGTACTTC. The chain has TRBV11-2 and TRBJ2-5; 11 bases line up with TRBD2. The CDR3 has 17 residues. Germline V gives CDR1 SGHAT, CDR2 FQNNGV. With 4 bases clipped from V and 4 bases from J, the junction kept 11 bases outside the gene matches.

This clonotype showed up many times. The chain is built from TRBV29-1 and TRBJ2-1, with D perhaps assigned TRBD1 or TRBD2 (5 bases each). Trimming took 3 bases from V and 4 from J, leaving 10 bases between them. This CDR3 spans 13 amino acids. CDR1 SQVTM and CDR2 ANQGSEA come from the germline V gene. In DNA, the CDR3 is TGCAGCGTTGATCGGGACCTATACAATGAGCAGTTCTTC. This encodes CSVDRDLYNEQFF.

J is TRBJ2-5 and V is TRBV29-1, with 7 bases lining up with TRBD2. The CDR3 has 14 amino acids. After removal of 6 bases from V and 3 bases from J, the junction contained 10 bases not matched to a gene. Germline assignment: CDR1 SQVTM and CDR2 ANQGSEA. The CDR3 loop reads CSVTQGGTKETQYF. For the CDR3, the DNA is TGCAGCGTCACTCAGGGAGGGACCAAAGAGACCCAGTACTTC.

This clonotype was picked up a small number of times. The V call is TRBV12-3 or TRBV12-4, the J call TRBJ2-2, with 10 bases matching TRBD1. The CDR3 is made up of 16 amino acids. V shed 5 bases and J 2 bases; nucleotides not matched to a gene: 5. The CDR3 sequence is CASSEDRGDNTGELFF. In nucleotides, the CDR3 is TGTGCCAGCAGTGAGGACAGGGGGGATAACACCGGGGAGCTGTTTTTT.

The chain uses TRBV30 and TRBJ2-5; D not certain. V lost 1 base and J 5 bases, leaving 20 bases between the germline ends. There are 16 residues in the CDR3. CDR1 and CDR2 from the germline V gene are GTSNPN and SVGIG (reference sequence). CDR3 coding DNA: TGTGCCTGGAGTGAAACATGGACGACCCGGCGGGAGACCCAGTACTTC. This translates into CAWSETWTTRRETQYF. The variable domain in full, with the rest retrieved from reference TRBV30 and TRBJ2-5, is SQTIHQWPATLVQPVGSPLSLECTVEGTSNPNLYWYRQAAGRGLQLLFYSVGIGQISSEVPQNLSASRPQDRQFILSSKKLLLSDSGFYLCAWSETWTTRRETQYFGPGTRLLVL.

This sequence joins TRBV6-1 and TRBJ1-1; D gene ambiguous. V lost 6 bases and J 1 base, leaving 9 bases between the germline ends. The germline gives CDR1 MNHNS, CDR2 SASEGT. The CDR3 totals 13 residues. The CDR3 DNA follows: TGTGCCAGCAGGATATCAACGAACACTGAAGCTTTCTTT. Protein: CASRISTNTEAFF.

This clonotype was recorded at least ten times. The genes are TRBV20-1 and TRBJ1-3; the D gene is possibly TRBD1 (6 bases). Trimming removed 5 bases at V and 3 bases at J, with 11 bases between. Germline V CDR1 and CDR2: DFQATT, SNEGSKA (reference sequence). This CDR3 has 13 amino acids. This CDR3 is CSAGQGGGNTIYF. In DNA, the CDR3 is TGCAGTGCTGGCCAAGGGGGTGGAAACACCATATATTTT.

V gene TRBV2 combines with J gene TRBJ2-7; D possibly corresponds to TRBD2 (6 bases). Germline assignment: CDR1 SNHLY and CDR2 FYNNEI. Between the trimmed V and J ends, which lost 4 bases and 0 bases, there was a span of 16 bases. The CDR3 consists of 16 residues. The CDR3 DNA sequence: TGTGCCAGCAGTGTGCGGGAACACTTGAGCTCCTACGAGCAGTACTTC. Its protein product is CASSVREHLSSYEQYF.